A selection of T cell receptor beta chains follows, all from one sample in a study of shared T cell receptors in the human thymus. The table came from immunoSEQ multiplex PCR; TCRdb's copy has only in-frame clones and leaves some out. The sample has about 380,000 clones; 85% to 95% are singletons. The specimen sequenced was thymocytes. These receptors were obtained from a human donor. The CDR3 runs from the conserved cysteine through the conserved F or W. A D gene is named only where the DNA matches it firmly. A row's size may be missing; if present it is once, few, many or a size class.

CASSWTSAITDTQYF | TGTGCCAGCAGCTGGACTAGCGCGATCACAGATACGCAGTATTTT | NA | TRBD2 | TRBJ2-3 | TRBV6-1
CASSDFGTSGSSSTDTQYF | TGTGCCAGCAGTGACTTCGGGACTAGCGGGAGTAGTAGCACAGATACGCAGTATTTT | NA | TRBD2 | TRBJ2-3 | TRBV6-1
CASSYRGNGYTF | TGTGCCAGCAGTTACAGGGGGAATGGCTACACCTTC | NA | TRBD1 | TRBJ1-2 | TRBV2
CASSEPGLFGNTIYF | TGTGCCAGCAGTGAACCGGGTTTGTTTGGAAACACCATATATTTT | NA | NA | TRBJ1-3 | TRBV6-1
CASTIRRDRTYEQYF | TGTGCCAGCACCATCAGGCGGGACCGAACCTACGAGCAGTACTTC | NA | NA | TRBJ2-7 | TRBV28
CASSHFKEGSDGYTF | TGCGCCAGCAGTCATTTCAAGGAGGGGTCGGACGGCTACACCTTC | once | NA | TRBJ1-2 | TRBV23-1
CASSESAGKGQFF | TGCGCCAGCAGTGAGTCGGCGGGAAAGGGTCAGTTCTTC | NA | NA | TRBJ2-1 | TRBV10-2
CASSTLGQGVNTIYF | TGTGCCAGCAGTACCCTGGGGCAGGGTGTAAACACCATATATTTT | NA | NA | TRBJ1-3 | TRBV27
CASSPRGGTEAFF | TGTGCCAGCAGCCCCCGCGGGGGCACTGAAGCTTTCTTT | NA | NA | TRBJ1-1 | TRBV14
CASSLVAGWYEQFF | TGTGCCAGCAGCCTAGTAGCGGGTTGGTATGAGCAGTTCTTC | NA | TRBD2 | TRBJ2-1 | TRBV14
CSVTGGGQPQHF | TGCAGCGTTACAGGGGGCGGTCAGCCCCAGCATTTT | once | TRBD1 | TRBJ1-5 | TRBV29-1
CASSRTGGRQPQHF | TGCGCCAGCAGCCGGACAGGGGGCCGCCAGCCCCAGCATTTT | NA | TRBD1 | TRBJ1-5 | TRBV4-3
CATKARTGHNQPQHF | TGTGCCACCAAAGCCAGGACAGGACACAATCAGCCCCAGCATTTT | NA | TRBD1 | TRBJ1-5 | TRBV6-5
CASSPPGQSGNEQFF | TGTGCCAGCAGTCCTCCGGGACAGTCTGGCAATGAGCAGTTCTTC | NA | TRBD1 | TRBJ2-1 | TRBV28
CASSPNTGELFF | TGTGCCAGCAGCCCGAACACCGGGGAGCTGTTTTTT | NA | NA | TRBJ2-2 | TRBV28
CASSPIFASSGSKATDTQYF | TGTGCCAGCAGCCCGATCTTCGCGTCTAGCGGGAGTAAAGCCACAGATACGCAGTATTTT | NA | TRBD2 | TRBJ2-3 | TRBV7-4